What follows is one T cell receptor beta chain and its context. This table comes from immunoSEQ multiplex PCR, and its TCRdb copy is limited to in-frame clones, with some not included. The sample lists 90,000 to 100,000 clones, 90% to 96% seen once, with 2% in the top ten. These data originate in a study of OX40 agonist ivuxolimab in advanced cancers. Study context: At approximately 80% male, the cohort had a mean age of approximately 60 years, ranging from 23 to 79. Partial responses, seen in three patients, involved one hepatocellular carcinoma and two cutaneous melanomas.

Patients with a history of autoimmune disease or on systemic immunosuppression were excluded. Blood specimens came from baseline, cycle 4 day 1, and cycle 7 day 1. This TCR came from an adult with an advanced solid tumor such as melanoma, head and neck, liver or kidney cancer. The sequenced sample was CD4+ or CD8+ T cells sorted from blood, obtained in a trial of the OX40 agonist ivuxolimab.

The CDR3 region has the DNA TGTGCCAGTACCATGACAGCGATAGGGTTCACAGATACGCAGTATTTT. Encoded protein: CASTMTAIGFTDTQYF. The chain is built from TRBV19 and TRBJ2-3, with a tentative D call TRBD1 (5 bases). V was pared by 7 bases and J by 2 bases, with 19 bases between. Germline-derived CDR1 and CDR2 are LNHDA and SQIVND (reference sequence). This CDR3 is 16 amino acids long. Full variable domain (outside the CDR3, taken from reference TRBV19 and TRBJ2-3): DGGITQSPKYLFRKEGQNVTLSCEQNLNHDAMYWYRQDPGQGLRLIYYSQIVNDFQKGDIAEGYSVSREKKESFPLTVTSAQKNPTAFYLCASTMTAIGFTDTQYFGPGTRLTVL.